The T cell receptor beta chain described here comes from a study of shared clonotypes between healthy human individuals. The naive CD8 subset, CD45RO-negative cells positively selected for CCR7, excluded terminally differentiated effector memory CD45RA+ cells. Everyone who donated was a Caucasian adult who lived in Nashville, Tennessee. Study conclusions and caveats: Genetic and exposure-history diversity was limited by the small donor number. At large depth, rarefaction still showed sorted-subset sequencing to be incomplete. Compared with memory subsets, naive subsets generally had larger estimated richness.

Libraries were prepared by immunoSEQ multiplex PCR; TCRdb keeps only in-frame clonotypes and omits some of them. Among more than 2 million clones listed, roughly 94% were seen once. From germline, CDR1 is MGHRA and CDR2 YSYEKL. The CDR3 sequence is 13 residues long. Trimming cost V 1 base and J 2 bases, with 6 bases left between them. Comment on this clone: What it recognizes is unknown. In the same sample, other DNA sequences code for this CDR3.

The receptor's source is a man aged 18 to 30 in good health. J is TRBJ2-7 and V is TRBV4-1; D may be TRBD2 (6 bases). The sequencing sample was made of naive CD8+ T cells sorted from blood. The CDR3 DNA sequence: TGCGCCAGCAGCCAAGGCGGGACCTACGAGCAGTACTTC. Translation gives CASSQGGTYEQYF.